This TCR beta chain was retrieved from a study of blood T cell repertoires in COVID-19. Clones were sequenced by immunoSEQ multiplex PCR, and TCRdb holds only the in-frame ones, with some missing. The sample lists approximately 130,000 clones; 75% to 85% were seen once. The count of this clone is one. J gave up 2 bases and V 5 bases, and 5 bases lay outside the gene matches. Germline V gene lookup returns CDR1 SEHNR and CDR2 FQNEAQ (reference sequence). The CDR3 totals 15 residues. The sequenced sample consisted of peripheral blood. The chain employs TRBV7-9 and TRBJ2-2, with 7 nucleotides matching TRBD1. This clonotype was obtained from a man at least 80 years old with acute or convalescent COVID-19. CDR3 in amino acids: CASSQGQSNTGELFF. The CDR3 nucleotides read TGTGCCAGCAGCCAGGGACAGAGTAACACCGGGGAGCTGTTTTTT.